The present T cell receptor (beta chain) was sequenced within a study of breast tumors, draining lymph nodes, adjacent tissues. TCRdb re-derived calls from the multiplex PCR reads in MiXCR, one entry per CDR3 protein. The sample comprises about 24,000 distinct CDR3 sequences, approximately 63% of which are singletons, and about a quarter rests with the top ten. Study-wide points: Tumor TCR diversity was below lymph nodes but above nontumor tissue. Most tumor T cells seemingly derive from lymph node, then expand in tumor. The lymph node origin of tumor T cells was framed as consistent with a hypothesis, not demonstrated.

In regard to this clonotype: Its antigen is not known.

Germline V gene data show CDR1 as DFQATT and CDR2 as SNEGSKA (reference sequence). J was trimmed by 9 bases and V by 2 bases; bases with no gene match: 10. This CDR3 region has 14 residues. The chain employs TRBV20-1 and TRBJ2-1; 7 positions match TRBD1. The source material was tumor-adjacent breast tissue. This clonotype was obtained from a female donor with breast cancer. Some clones in this sample may be carry-over from other donors' samples. In DNA, the CDR3 is TGCAGTGCTAGACCGGGACAGCCACGGGGTGAGCAGTTCTTC. Translated, it gives CSARPGQPRGEQFF.